This TCR beta chain was identified in a study of blood T cell repertoires in COVID-19. As originally analysed: Estimates of nucleated cell counts were drawn from the amplification of reference gene primers. The repertoire was sequenced with immunoSEQ multiplex PCR; TCRdb's copy has only in-frame clones and lacks some. The DNA gave D and trimming, while V, J and clone size come from that table. The profile shows hundreds of thousands of clones, just under 90% of them singletons. In terms of age and location, participants ranged from roughly 18 to 95 years and lived in about two dozen US areas. This CDR3 is built from 18 residues.

Sample: PBMCs or T cells enriched from blood (not recorded which). This clonotype was sampled from a man younger than 40 who had recovered from COVID-19. This chain joins TRBV21-1 and TRBJ2-1; no check of the table's D call, TRBD1, against the DNA was made. TRBV21-1 corresponds to a pseudogene. CDR3 residues: CASSKDHGDRGSYNEQFF. The CDR3 bases are TGTGCCAGCAGCAAAGACCACGGAGACAGGGGATCGTACAATGAGCAGTTCTTC.